Below, one TCR beta chain is given with its context. Antigen specificity is unknown. These data are taken from a study of T cell responses to AZD1222 COVID-19 vaccine. Overall study findings and caveats: There were repertoire samples only from the period after the peak T cell response. Spike-specific TCR breadth and depth rose after two AZD1222 doses.

Libraries were prepared by immunoSEQ multiplex PCR; TCRdb keeps only in-frame clonotypes and omits some of them. The sample consists of 120,000 to 150,000 clones, approximately 90% of them appearing once. Germline CDR1 is LNHDA and CDR2 is SQIVND (reference sequence). The V and J ends lost 6 bases and 4 bases, in that order; junction bases with no gene match: 22. The CDR3 is made up of 22 amino acids. This clonotype was obtained from an adult who received the AZD1222 COVID-19 vaccine. The rearrangement uses TRBV19 and TRBJ2-1; 15 nucleotides line up with TRBD2. The sample in question was peripheral blood, obtained 28 days after the second AZD1222 dose. In nucleotides, the CDR3 is TGTGCCAGTAGACCCTCTGGACTAGCGGGAGGGACCTCCCCTGAGGCGTACAATGAGCAGTTCTTC. As protein: CASRPSGLAGGTSPEAYNEQFF.